The 17 T cell receptor beta chains listed next were all sequenced from one sample in a study of blood T cell repertoires in COVID-19. Sequenced by immunoSEQ multiplex PCR; TCRdb stores in-frame clones only, minus some. The sample includes fewer than 300,000 clones, 80% to 90% of them seen just once. The source material was PBMCs or T cells enriched from blood (not recorded which). The origin of the receptors is a woman aged 25-40 years who had recovered from COVID-19.

The V gene is TRBV7-9, the J gene TRBJ1-2, with D perhaps TRBD1 (6 bases). Trimming removed 6 bases from V and 9 bases from J, with 20 bases in between. The germline gives CDR1 SEHNR, CDR2 FQNEAQ (reference sequence). CDR3 length equals 14 residues. The CDR3: CASSLGTMGDRYTF. The DNA of the CDR3 is TGTGCCAGCAGTCTCGGGACAATGGGGGATCGCTACACCTTC.

The chain links TRBV29-1 to TRBJ1-2; 11 bases match TRBD1. Germline V CDR1 and CDR2: SQVTM, ANQGSEA. V gave up 7 bases and J gave up 4 bases; unmatched junction bases: 8. The CDR3 is made up of 14 amino acids. The CDR3 DNA reads as TGCAGCGCTACCGGACAGGGGGCTAGCTATGGCTACACCTTC. It translates to CSATGQGASYGYTF.

This chain links TRBV30 with TRBJ2-3, with 8 bases that match TRBD1. The CDR3 has 15 amino acids. V shed 3 bases, J shed 4 bases, and the junction held 9 bases outside the gene matches. Germline CDR1 is GTSNPN and CDR2 is SVGIG (reference sequence). CDR3 region: CAWSGGQVRADTQYF. The CDR3 coding sequence is TGTGCCTGGAGCGGGGGACAGGTCAGGGCAGATACGCAGTATTTT.

The chain is built from TRBV15 and TRBJ2-7; possible D gene TRBD1, 5 bases. Trimming removed 1 base from V and 5 bases from J, with 6 bases in between. There are 12 residues in the CDR3. Germline assignment: CDR1 LNHNV and CDR2 YYDKDF (reference sequence). Here the CDR3 DNA reads TGTGCCACCAGCAGAGCAGGGAACGAGCAGTACTTC. Translation gives CATSRAGNEQYF.

To note about this clone: One junction end does not reproduce the germline sequence, and a read error may be involved. The chain joins TRBV5-1 to TRBJ2-1; 9 bases are shared with TRBD2. The germline gives CDR1 SGHRS, CDR2 YFSETQ. The CDR3 is 15 amino acids. The CDR3 here is CASRFSGSSYNEQFF. The CDR3, as DNA: TGCGCCAGCCGCTTTAGCGGGAGTTCCTACAATGAGCAGTTCTTC.

The chain uses TRBV19 and TRBJ1-1; 7 bases align to TRBD1. Per the germline V gene, CDR1 is LNHDA and CDR2 is SQIVND (reference sequence). This CDR3 region has 14 residues. V was clipped by 5 bases and J by 1 base; unmatched bases: 4. CDR3 residues: CASSVDRENTEAFF. The CDR3 DNA sequence: TGTGCCAGTAGTGTCGACAGGGAGAACACTGAAGCTTTCTTT.

This clone was counted only a few times. The rearrangement links TRBV3-1 (or the pseudogene TRBV3-2) to TRBJ2-3; 10 bases line up with TRBD1. Per the germline V gene, CDR1 is LGHDT and CDR2 is YNNKEL (reference sequence). J gave up 2 bases and V 4 bases, and 3 bases lay outside the gene matches. The CDR3 contains 15 residues. This CDR3 reads CASSPGTGATDTQYF. The CDR3 bases are TGTGCCAGCAGCCCCGGGACAGGGGCCACAGATACGCAGTATTTT.

This rearrangement joins TRBV28 to TRBJ1-2; a weak D match, TRBD1 (5 bases). Looked up from germline, CDR1 is MDHEN and CDR2 is SYDVKM. V was shortened by 5 bases and J by 8 bases, with 21 bases between the two germline ends. The CDR3 has 15 residues. The CDR3 region is CASSGTGARKFGYTF. The CDR3 region has the DNA TGTGCCAGCAGTGGTACAGGTGCGAGAAAATTCGGCTACACCTTC.

The chain has TRBV30 and TRBJ2-7; D perhaps matches TRBD1 (5 bases). Germline CDR1 reads GTSNPN; CDR2 reads SVGIG (reference sequence). V was trimmed by 3 bases and J by 2 bases, leaving 14 bases between them. This CDR3 is 14 amino acids long. The CDR3 reads CAWREKGVTYEQYF. Here the CDR3 DNA reads TGTGCCTGGAGGGAGAAAGGGGTTACCTACGAGCAGTACTTC.

The chain uses TRBV18 and TRBJ2-1; D might be TRBD1 (5 bases). CDR1 and CDR2 (germline): KGHSH, LQKENI. Trimming removed 0 bases from V and 4 bases from J, with 10 bases in between. The CDR3 is 15 residues long. The CDR3 DNA reads TGTGCCAGCTCACCACCGGGGCGAATATACAATGAGCAGTTCTTC. It translates to CASSPPGRIYNEQFF.

The chain employs TRBV2 and TRBJ1-2; 12 nucleotides agree with TRBD1. The CDR3 runs to 14 residues. The V and J ends lost 2 bases and 10 bases, in that order; junction bases with no gene match: 5. Germline V gene lookup returns CDR1 SNHLY and CDR2 FYNNEI. For the CDR3, the DNA is TGTGCCAGCAGTGAATGGGGACAGGGGGCCCCCTACACCTTC. Translating gives CASSEWGQGAPYTF.

The CDR3: CASSSPDRVYGYTF. In nucleotides, the CDR3 is TGTGCCAGCAGCTCACCGGACAGGGTTTATGGCTACACCTTC. The genes are TRBV25-1 and TRBJ1-2, with TRBD1 matching 8 bases. Germline lookup yields CDR1 MGHDK and CDR2 SYGVNS. The CDR3 is 14 residues long. Trimming cost V 6 bases and J 5 bases; bases outside gene matches: 8.

This chain links TRBV7-2 with TRBJ2-3; 7 nucleotides match TRBD1. V was pared by 6 bases and J by 0 bases, with 3 bases of the junction left unmatched. Germline values: CDR1 SGHTA, CDR2 FQGNSA. The CDR3 consists of 14 residues. The CDR3 sequence is CASSRDRSTDTQYF. The CDR3 nucleotides read TGTGCCAGCAGTCGGGACAGAAGCACAGATACGCAGTATTTT. The variable domain in full, completed from reference TRBV7-2 and TRBJ2-3, reads GAGVSQSPSNKVTEKGKDVELRCDPISGHTALYWYRQSLGQGLEFLIYFQGNSAPDKSGLPSDRFSAERTGGSVSTLTIQRTQQEDSAVYLCASSRDRSTDTQYFGPGTRLTVL.

This clone was detected only once. The rearrangement uses TRBV12-3 or TRBV12-4 and TRBJ1-2; D uncertain. The CDR3 is 13 amino acids. V gave up 1 base and J gave up 2 bases, with 5 bases separating them. CDR3 sequence (DNA): TGTGCCAGCAGTTTAGAGAGAAACTATGGCTACACCTTC. Its protein product is CASSLERNYGYTF.

In DNA, the CDR3 is TGCGCCAGCAGCCAAGAAAGGACAGGGACAAGTGGCTACACCTTC. This translates into CASSQERTGTSGYTF. This chain links TRBV4-1 with TRBJ1-2, with TRBD1 matching over 8 bases. The CDR3 runs 15 residues. J gave up 7 bases and V 0 bases, and 7 bases lay outside the gene matches. CDR1 is MGHRA, CDR2 YSYEKL, per germline.

J is TRBJ2-7 and V is TRBV6-5, with D possibly being TRBD2 (7 bases). Germline CDR1 is MNHEY and CDR2 is SVGAGI. V lost 5 bases, J lost 7 bases, and 15 bases lay in between. The CDR3 contains 13 residues. CDR3 amino acids: CASSLWRGREQYF. CDR3 bases: TGTGCCAGCAGTCTTTGGCGGGGGCGAGAGCAGTACTTC.

J is TRBJ2-3 and V is TRBV28, with D possibly being TRBD1 (7 bases). Germline CDR1 reads MDHEN; CDR2 reads SYDVKM. This CDR3 comprises 17 residues. V lost 7 bases to trimming and J lost 8 bases, with 28 bases between them. The DNA for the CDR3 is TGTGCCAGCACCACGGACAGGAAGGGGGGCGGGCGGGGTACGCAGTATTTT. Its translation: CASTTDRKGGGRGTQYF.